The TCR beta chain described here comes from a study of OX40 agonist ivuxolimab in advanced cancers. The study, taken as a whole, reports: At 0.1 to 3.0 mg/kg, clonal expansion of CD4+ and CD8+ blood T cells had occurred by week 6. Low clonal expansion, among the lowest seen, marked partial responders at 0.1-3.0 mg/kg.

This CDR3 contains 17 residues. V gave up 4 bases and J gave up 7 bases; unmatched junction bases: 15. Germline CDR1 reads SGHNT; CDR2 reads YYREEE (reference sequence). On this clone itself: Its antigen is not known.

Produced via immunoSEQ multiplex PCR; TCRdb's table is partial and in-frame only. The sample records fewer than 90,000 clones, approximately 91% being singletons. This TCR was recovered from an adult with an advanced solid tumor such as melanoma, head and neck, liver or kidney cancer. This material consisted of CD4+ or CD8+ T cells sorted from blood, taken in a trial of the OX40 agonist ivuxolimab. V usage is TRBV5-4 and J usage is TRBJ2-2, with TRBD2 matching over 8 bases. The CDR3 DNA is TGTGCCAGCAGCCCTTCCGGGGGGGCCGCGACATACGGGGAGCTGTTTTTT. It specifies CASSPSGGAATYGELFF. Variable domain in full (rest from reference TRBV5-4 and TRBJ2-2): ETGVTQSPTHLIKTRGQQVTLRCSSQSGHNTVSWYQQALGQGPQFIFQYYREEENGRGNFPPRFSGLQFPNYSSELNVNALELDDSALYLCASSPSGGAATYGELFFGEGSRLTVL.